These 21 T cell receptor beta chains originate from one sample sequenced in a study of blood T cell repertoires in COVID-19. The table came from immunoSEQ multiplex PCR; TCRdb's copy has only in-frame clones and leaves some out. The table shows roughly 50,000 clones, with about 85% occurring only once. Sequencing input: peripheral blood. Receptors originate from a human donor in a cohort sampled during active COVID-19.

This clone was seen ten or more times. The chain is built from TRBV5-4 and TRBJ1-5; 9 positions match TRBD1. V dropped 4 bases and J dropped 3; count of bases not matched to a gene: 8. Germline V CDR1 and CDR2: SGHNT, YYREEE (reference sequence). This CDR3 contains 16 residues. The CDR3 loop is CASSIGQGTFNQPQHF. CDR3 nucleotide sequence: TGTGCCAGCAGCATAGGACAGGGGACCTTCAATCAGCCCCAGCATTTT.

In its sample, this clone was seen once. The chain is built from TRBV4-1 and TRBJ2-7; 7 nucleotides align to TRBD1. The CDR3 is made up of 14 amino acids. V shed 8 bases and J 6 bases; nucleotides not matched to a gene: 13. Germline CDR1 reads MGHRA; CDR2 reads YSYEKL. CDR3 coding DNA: TGCGCCAGCGGACAGGCCTTGAAATCCATCGAGCAGTACTTC. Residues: CASGQALKSIEQYF.

The CDR3 nucleotides read TGCGCCAGCAGCGAGATGGACAGGGGGCAGCAAGATACGCAGTATTTT. This translates into CASSEMDRGQQDTQYF. This rearrangement joins TRBV10-1 to TRBJ2-3, with TRBD1 matching over 11 bases. V gave up 6 bases and J gave up 5 bases; unmatched junction bases: 10. Germline V gene lookup returns CDR1 WNHNN and CDR2 SYGVQD (reference sequence). The CDR3 length is 16 residues.

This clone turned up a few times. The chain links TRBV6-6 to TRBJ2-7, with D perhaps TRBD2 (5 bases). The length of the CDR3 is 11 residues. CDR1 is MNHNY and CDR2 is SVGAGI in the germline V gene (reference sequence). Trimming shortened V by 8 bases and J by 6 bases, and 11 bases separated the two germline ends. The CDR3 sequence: CASGENREQYF. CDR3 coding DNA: TGTGCCAGCGGGGAGAATCGCGAGCAGTACTTC.

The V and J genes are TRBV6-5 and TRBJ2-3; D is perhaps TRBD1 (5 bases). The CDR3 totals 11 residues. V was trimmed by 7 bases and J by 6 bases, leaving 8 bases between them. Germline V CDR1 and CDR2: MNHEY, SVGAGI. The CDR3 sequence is CASTGSDTQYF. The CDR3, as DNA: TGTGCCAGCACAGGGTCCGATACGCAGTATTTT.

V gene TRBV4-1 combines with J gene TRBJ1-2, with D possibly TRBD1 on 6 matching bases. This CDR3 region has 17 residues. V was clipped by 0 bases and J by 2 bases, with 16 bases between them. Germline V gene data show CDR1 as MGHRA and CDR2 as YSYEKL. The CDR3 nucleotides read TGCGCCAGCAGCCAAGATATCAGGGGTTCCCAGAACTATGGCTACACCTTC. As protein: CASSQDIRGSQNYGYTF.

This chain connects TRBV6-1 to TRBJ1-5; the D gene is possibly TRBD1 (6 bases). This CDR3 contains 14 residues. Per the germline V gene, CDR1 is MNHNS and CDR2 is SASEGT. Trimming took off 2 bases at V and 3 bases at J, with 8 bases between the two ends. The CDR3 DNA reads TGTGCCAGCAGTGAACAGGGGCTCAATCAGCCCCAGCATTTT. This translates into CASSEQGLNQPQHF.

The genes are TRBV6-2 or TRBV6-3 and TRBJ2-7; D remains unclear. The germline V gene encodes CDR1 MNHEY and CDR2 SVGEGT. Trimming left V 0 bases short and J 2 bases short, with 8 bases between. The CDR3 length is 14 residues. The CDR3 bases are TGTGCCAGCAGTTACTCATTGCTAACCTACGAGCAGTACTTC. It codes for CASSYSLLTYEQYF.

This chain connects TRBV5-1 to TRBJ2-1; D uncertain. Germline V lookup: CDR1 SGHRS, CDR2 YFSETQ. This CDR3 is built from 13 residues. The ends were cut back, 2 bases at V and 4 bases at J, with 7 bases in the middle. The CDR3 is CASSLSEYNEQFF. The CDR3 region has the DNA TGCGCCAGCAGCTTAAGTGAGTACAATGAGCAGTTCTTC.

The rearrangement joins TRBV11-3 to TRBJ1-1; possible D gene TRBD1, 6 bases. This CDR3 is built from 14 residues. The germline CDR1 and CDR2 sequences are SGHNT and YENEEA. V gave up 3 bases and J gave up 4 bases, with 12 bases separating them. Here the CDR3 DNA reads TGTGCCAGCAGCTTGGAACAGGGCGGCACTGAAGCTTTCTTT. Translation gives CASSLEQGGTEAFF.

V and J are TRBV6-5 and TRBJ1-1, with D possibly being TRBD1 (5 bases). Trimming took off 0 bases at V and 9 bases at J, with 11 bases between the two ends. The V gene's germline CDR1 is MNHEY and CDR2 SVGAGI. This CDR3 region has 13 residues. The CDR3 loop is CASSYSIGQQAFF. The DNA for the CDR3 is TGTGCCAGCAGTTACTCGATAGGACAACAAGCTTTCTTT.

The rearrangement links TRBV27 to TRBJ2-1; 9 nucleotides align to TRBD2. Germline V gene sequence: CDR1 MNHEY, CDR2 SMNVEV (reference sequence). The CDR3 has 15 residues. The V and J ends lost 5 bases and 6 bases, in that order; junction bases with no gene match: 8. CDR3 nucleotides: TGTGCCAGCAGTCGGCGGGAGGGCGTAATCAATGAGCAGTTCTTC. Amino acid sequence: CASSRREGVINEQFF.

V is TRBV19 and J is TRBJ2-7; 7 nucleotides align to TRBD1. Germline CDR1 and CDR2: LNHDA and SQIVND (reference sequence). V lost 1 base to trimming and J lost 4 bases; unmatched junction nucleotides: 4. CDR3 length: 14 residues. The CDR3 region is CASSIGQGGYEQYF. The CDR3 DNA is TGTGCCAGTAGTATAGGACAGGGTGGGTACGAGCAGTACTTC.

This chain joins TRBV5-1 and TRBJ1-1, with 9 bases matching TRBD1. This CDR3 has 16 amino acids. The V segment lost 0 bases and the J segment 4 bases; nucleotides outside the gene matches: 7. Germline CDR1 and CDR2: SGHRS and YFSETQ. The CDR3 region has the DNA TGCGCCAGCAGCTTGGGTAACAGGGGGCAGGGCACTGAAGCTTTCTTT. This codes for CASSLGNRGQGTEAFF.

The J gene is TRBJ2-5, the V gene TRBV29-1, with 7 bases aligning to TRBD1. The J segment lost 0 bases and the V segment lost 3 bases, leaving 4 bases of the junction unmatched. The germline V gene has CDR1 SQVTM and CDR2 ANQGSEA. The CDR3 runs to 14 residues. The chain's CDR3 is CSVEGTANQETQYF. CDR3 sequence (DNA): TGCAGCGTTGAGGGGACAGCAAACCAAGAGACCCAGTACTTC.

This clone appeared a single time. CDR3 sequence (DNA): TGTGCCAGTAGTGTTTTGGGGGGACAGCGCTACGAGCAGTACTTC. Amino acids: CASSVLGGQRYEQYF. The chain is built from TRBV19 and TRBJ2-7; perhaps TRBD1 as D (7 bases). This CDR3 has 15 amino acids. V shed 5 bases and J shed 3 bases, with 17 bases lying between them. Germline CDR1 and CDR2: LNHDA and SQIVND (reference sequence).

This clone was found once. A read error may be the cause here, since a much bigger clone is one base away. CDR3 in amino acids: CASSPGGNQPQHF. The CDR3 DNA reads as TGTGCCAGCAGCCCAGGGGGAAATCAGCCCCAGCATTTT. The rearrangement uses TRBV9 and TRBJ1-5; 7 bases align to TRBD1. This CDR3 region has 13 residues. After removal of 4 bases from V and 4 bases from J, the junction contained 2 bases not matched to a gene. In germline, CDR1 is SGDLS, CDR2 YYNGEE.

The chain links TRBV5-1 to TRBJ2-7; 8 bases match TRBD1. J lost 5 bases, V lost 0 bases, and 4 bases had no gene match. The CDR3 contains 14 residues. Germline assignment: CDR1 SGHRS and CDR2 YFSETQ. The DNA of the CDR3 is TGCGCCAGCAGCTTGGAGGACAGGGTGGACGAGCAGTACTTC. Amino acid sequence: CASSLEDRVDEQYF.

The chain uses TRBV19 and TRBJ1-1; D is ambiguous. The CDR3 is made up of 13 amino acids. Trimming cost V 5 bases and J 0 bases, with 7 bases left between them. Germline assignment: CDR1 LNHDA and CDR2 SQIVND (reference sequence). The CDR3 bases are TGTGCCAGTAGTGAGAGGGTGAACACTGAAGCTTTCTTT. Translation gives CASSERVNTEAFF.

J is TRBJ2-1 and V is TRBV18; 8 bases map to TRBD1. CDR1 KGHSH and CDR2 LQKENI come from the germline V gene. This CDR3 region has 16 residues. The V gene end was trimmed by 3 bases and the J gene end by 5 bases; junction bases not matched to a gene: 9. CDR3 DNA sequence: TGTGCCAGCTCACCGAATATCGGGACAGGTAACAATGAGCAGTTCTTC. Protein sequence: CASSPNIGTGNNEQFF.

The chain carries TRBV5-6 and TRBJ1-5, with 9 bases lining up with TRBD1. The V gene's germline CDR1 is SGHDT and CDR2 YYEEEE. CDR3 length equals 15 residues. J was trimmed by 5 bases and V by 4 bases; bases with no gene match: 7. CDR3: CASSAYRGLYQPQHF. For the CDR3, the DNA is TGTGCCAGCAGCGCCTACAGGGGGCTCTATCAGCCCCAGCATTTT.